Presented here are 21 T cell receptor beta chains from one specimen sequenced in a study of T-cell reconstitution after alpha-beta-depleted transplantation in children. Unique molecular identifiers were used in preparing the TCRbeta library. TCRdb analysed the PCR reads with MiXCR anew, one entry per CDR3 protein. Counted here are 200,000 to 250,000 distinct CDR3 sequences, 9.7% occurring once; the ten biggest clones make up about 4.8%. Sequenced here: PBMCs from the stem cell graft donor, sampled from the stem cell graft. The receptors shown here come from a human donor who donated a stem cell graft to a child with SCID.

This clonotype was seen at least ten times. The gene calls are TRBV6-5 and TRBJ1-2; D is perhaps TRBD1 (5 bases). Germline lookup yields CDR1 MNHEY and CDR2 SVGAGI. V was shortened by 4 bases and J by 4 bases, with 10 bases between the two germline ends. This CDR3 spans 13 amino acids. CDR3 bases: TGTGCCAGCAGTTCCGGGGCCTTCTATGGCTACACCTTC. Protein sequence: CASSSGAFYGYTF.

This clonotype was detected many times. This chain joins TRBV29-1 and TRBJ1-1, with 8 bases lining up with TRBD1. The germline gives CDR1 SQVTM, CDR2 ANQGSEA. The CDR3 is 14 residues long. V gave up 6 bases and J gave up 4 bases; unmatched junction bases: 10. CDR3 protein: CSVENRGFITEAFF. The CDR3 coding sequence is TGCAGCGTAGAGAACAGGGGGTTCATCACTGAAGCTTTCTTT.

CDR3 sequence reads: CASSLDQLIVQETQYF. In nucleotides, the CDR3 is TGTGCCAGCAGCTTAGACCAGCTTATCGTCCAAGAGACCCAGTACTTC. The J gene is TRBJ2-5, the V gene TRBV7-9, with no clear D. Germline V gives CDR1 SEHNR, CDR2 FQNEAQ (reference sequence). V lost 1 base and J lost 1, with 13 bases in between. The CDR3 is 16 residues long. The full variable domain, in which reference TRBV7-9 and TRBJ2-5 provide the parts outside the CDR3, is DTGVSQNPRHKITKRGQNVTFRCDPISEHNRLYWYRQTLGQGPEFLTYFQNEAQLEKSRLLSDRFSAERPKGSFSTLEIQRTEQGDSAMYLCASSLDQLIVQETQYFGPGTRLLVL.

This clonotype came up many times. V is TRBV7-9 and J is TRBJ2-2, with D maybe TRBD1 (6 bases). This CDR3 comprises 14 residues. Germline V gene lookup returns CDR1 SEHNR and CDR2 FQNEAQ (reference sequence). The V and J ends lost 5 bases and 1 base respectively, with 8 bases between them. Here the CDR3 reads CASSRGQNTGELFF. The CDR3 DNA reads TGTGCCAGCAGCCGGGGACAGAACACCGGGGAGCTGTTTTTT.

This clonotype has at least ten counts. CDR3 region: CSAPLAGANNEQFF. The DNA for the CDR3 is TGCAGTGCCCCACTAGCGGGGGCTAACAATGAGCAGTTCTTC. The V and J genes are TRBV20-1 and TRBJ2-1; TRBD2 aligns across 11 bases. After removal of 6 bases from V and 5 bases from J, the junction contained 6 bases not matched to a gene. The germline V gene has CDR1 DFQATT and CDR2 SNEGSKA (reference sequence). The CDR3 sequence is 14 residues long.

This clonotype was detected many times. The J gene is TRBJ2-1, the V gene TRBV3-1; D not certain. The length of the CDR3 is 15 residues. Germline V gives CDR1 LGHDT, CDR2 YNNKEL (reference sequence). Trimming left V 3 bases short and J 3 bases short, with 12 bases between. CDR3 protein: CASSQGSGGYNEQFF. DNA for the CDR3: TGTGCCAGCAGCCAGGGGTCTGGCGGCTACAATGAGCAGTTCTTC.

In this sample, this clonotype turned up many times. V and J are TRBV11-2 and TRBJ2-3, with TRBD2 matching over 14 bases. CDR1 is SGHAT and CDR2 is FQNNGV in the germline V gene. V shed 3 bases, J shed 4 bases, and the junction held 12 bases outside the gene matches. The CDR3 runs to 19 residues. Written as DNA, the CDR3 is TGTGCCAGCAGCTTCCGACTAGCGGGGGGGTATGGGGTGGCAGATACGCAGTATTTT. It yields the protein CASSFRLAGGYGVADTQYF.

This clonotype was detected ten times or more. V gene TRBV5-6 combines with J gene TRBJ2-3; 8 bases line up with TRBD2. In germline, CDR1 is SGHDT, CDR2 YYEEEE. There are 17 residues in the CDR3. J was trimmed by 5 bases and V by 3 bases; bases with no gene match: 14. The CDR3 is CASSSFWRGAGEDTQYF. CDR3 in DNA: TGTGCCAGCAGCTCCTTCTGGCGGGGGGCCGGAGAAGATACGCAGTATTTT.

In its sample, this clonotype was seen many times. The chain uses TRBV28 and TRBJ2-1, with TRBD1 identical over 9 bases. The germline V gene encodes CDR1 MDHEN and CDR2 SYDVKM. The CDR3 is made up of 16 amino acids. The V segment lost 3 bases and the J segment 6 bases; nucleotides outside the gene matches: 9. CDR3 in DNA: TGTGCCAGCAGTTTCGTACGGACAGGGGCCGCCAATGAGCAGTTCTTC. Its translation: CASSFVRTGAANEQFF.

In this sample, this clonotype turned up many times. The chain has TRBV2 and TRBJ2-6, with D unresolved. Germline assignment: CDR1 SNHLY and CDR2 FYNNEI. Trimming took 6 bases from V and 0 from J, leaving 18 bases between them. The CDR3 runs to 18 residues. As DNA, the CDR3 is TGTGCCAGCAGGCTCGGGCAGCTACATGGCTCTGGGGCCAACGTCCTGACTTTC. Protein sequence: CASRLGQLHGSGANVLTF.

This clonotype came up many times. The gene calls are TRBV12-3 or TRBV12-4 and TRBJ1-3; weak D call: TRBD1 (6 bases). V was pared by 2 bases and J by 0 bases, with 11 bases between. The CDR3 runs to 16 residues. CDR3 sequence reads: CASSLKQGFSGNTIYF. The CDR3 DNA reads TGTGCCAGCAGTTTAAAACAGGGCTTCTCTGGAAACACCATATATTTT.

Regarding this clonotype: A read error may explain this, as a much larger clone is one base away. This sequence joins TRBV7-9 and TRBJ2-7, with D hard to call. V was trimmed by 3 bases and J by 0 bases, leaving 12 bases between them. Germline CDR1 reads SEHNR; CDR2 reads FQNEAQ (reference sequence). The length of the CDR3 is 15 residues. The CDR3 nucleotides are TGTGCCAGCAGCTTTGGCAGTGCCAGCTCCTACGAGCAGTACTTC. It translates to CASSFGSASSYEQYF.

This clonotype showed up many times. DNA for the CDR3: TGTGCCAGCAGGGAGACTAGCTTGTCCGGTGAGCAGTTCTTC. It translates to CASRETSLSGEQFF. The chain links TRBV2 to TRBJ2-1; 7 nucleotides line up with TRBD2. Trimming at V came to 6 bases and at J to 9 bases, leaving 11 bases not matched to a gene. Germline CDR1 reads SNHLY; CDR2 reads FYNNEI. The CDR3 contains 14 residues.

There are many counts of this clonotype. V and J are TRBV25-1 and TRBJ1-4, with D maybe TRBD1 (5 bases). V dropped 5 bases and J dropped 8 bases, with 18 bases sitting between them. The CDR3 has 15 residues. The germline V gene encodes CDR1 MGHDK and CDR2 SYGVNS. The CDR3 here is CASSPTEAGGEKLFF. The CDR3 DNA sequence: TGTGCCAGCAGTCCCACAGAAGCCGGGGGGGAAAAACTGTTTTTT.

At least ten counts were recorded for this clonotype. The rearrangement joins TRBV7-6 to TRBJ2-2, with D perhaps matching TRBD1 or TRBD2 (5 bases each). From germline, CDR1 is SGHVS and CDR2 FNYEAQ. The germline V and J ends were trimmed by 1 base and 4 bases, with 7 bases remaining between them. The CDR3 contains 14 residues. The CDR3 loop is CASSLVGGTGELFF. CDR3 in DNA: TGTGCCAGCAGCTTAGTTGGGGGCACCGGGGAGCTGTTTTTT.

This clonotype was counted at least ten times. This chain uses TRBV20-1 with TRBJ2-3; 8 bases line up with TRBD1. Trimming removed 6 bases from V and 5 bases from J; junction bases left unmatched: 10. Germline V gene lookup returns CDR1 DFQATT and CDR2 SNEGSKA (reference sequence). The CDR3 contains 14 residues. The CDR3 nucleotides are TGCAGTGCGCAACAGGGGGGCCGCCGAGATACGCAGTATTTT. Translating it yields CSAQQGGRRDTQYF.

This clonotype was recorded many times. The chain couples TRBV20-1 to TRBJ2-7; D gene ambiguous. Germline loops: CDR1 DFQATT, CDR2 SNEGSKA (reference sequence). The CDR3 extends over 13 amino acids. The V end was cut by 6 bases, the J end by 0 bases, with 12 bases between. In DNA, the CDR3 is TGCAGTGCCATTCCCAAGGGCTCCTACGAGCAGTACTTC. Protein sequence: CSAIPKGSYEQYF.

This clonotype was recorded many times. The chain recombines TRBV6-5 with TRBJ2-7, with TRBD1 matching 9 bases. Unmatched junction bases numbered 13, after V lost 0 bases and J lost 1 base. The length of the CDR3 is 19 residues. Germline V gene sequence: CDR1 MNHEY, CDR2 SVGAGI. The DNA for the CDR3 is TGTGCCAGCAGTTACTCGGGCGCCCGAACAGGGGGCAAGTCCTACGAGCAGTACTTC. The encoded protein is CASSYSGARTGGKSYEQYF.

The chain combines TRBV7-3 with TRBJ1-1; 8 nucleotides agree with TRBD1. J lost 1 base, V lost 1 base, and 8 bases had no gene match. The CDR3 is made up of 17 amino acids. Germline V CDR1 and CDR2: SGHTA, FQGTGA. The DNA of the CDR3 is TGTGCCAGCAGCTTAAGTGCAGGGGGCTGGGGGAACACTGAAGCTTTCTTT. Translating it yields CASSLSAGGWGNTEAFF.

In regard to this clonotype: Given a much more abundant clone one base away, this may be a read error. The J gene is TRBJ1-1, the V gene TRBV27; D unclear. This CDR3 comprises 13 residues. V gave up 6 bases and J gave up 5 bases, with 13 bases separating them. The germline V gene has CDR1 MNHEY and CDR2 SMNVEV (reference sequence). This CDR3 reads CASRLDNGTEAFF. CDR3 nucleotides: TGTGCCAGCAGGCTAGACAACGGGACTGAAGCTTTCTTT.

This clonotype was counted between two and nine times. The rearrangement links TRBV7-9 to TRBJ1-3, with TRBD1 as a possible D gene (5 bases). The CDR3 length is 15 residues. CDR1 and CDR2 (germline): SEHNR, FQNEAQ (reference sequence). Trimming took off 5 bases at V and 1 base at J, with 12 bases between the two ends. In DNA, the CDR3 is TGTGCCAGCAGCCCCCGGGGGGGATCTGGAAACACCATATATTTT. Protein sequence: CASSPRGGSGNTIYF.